A single sample gave rise to the 20 T cell receptor beta chains below, sequenced in a study of blood T cell repertoires in COVID-19. The table came from immunoSEQ multiplex PCR; TCRdb's copy has only in-frame clones and leaves some out. The sample shows about 81,000 clones, around 88% of them seen only once. The sequenced sample was peripheral blood. The receptors shown here come from an elderly woman with acute or convalescent COVID-19.

The chain carries TRBV6-1 and TRBJ2-7; 10 bases align to TRBD1. CDR3 length: 15 amino acids. Trimming at V came to 2 bases and at J to 4 bases, leaving 5 bases not matched to a gene. CDR1 MNHNS and CDR2 SASEGT come from the germline V gene. Here the CDR3 reads CASSEPGQGTYEQYF. CDR3 coding DNA: TGTGCCAGCAGTGAACCGGGACAGGGGACATACGAGCAGTACTTC.

The rearrangement joins TRBV20-1 to TRBJ2-5; D perhaps matches TRBD1 (6 bases). This CDR3 has 13 residues. Per germline, CDR1 DFQATT and CDR2 SNEGSKA (reference sequence). V dropped 6 bases and J dropped 7 bases, with 18 bases sitting between them. The CDR3 DNA is TGCAGTGCCAGTGACTCGACCAGGGGGACCCAGTACTTC. This translates into CSASDSTRGTQYF.

This chain uses TRBV7-8 with TRBJ2-1, with 12 nucleotides matching TRBD1. CDR1 and CDR2 from the germline V gene are SGHVS and FQNEAQ. Trimming cost V 5 bases and J 9 bases; bases outside gene matches: 8. The length of the CDR3 is 15 residues. Written as DNA, the CDR3 is TGTGCCAGCAGCCCCCGGGACAGGGGGCAATCTGAGCAGTTCTTC. Encoded protein: CASSPRDRGQSEQFF.

The J gene is TRBJ2-1, the V gene TRBV2, with TRBD1 matching over 8 bases. The CDR3 extends over 17 amino acids. V was pared by 2 bases and J by 4 bases, with 10 bases of the junction left unmatched. CDR1 and CDR2 from the germline V gene are SNHLY and FYNNEI. CDR3 amino acids: CASSESKTGAIYNEQFF. The CDR3 nucleotides are TGTGCCAGCAGTGAAAGTAAGACAGGGGCGATATACAATGAGCAGTTCTTC.

Only one count was recorded for this clone. The chain is built from TRBV7-9 and TRBJ2-3; 10 positions match TRBD1. This CDR3 has 16 residues. The V segment lost 5 bases and the J segment 2 bases; nucleotides outside the gene matches: 7. Germline values: CDR1 SEHNR, CDR2 FQNEAQ (reference sequence). The CDR3 DNA sequence: TGTGCCAGCAGCCCGCAGGGACAGGGGTACACAGATACGCAGTATTTT. Protein product: CASSPQGQGYTDTQYF.

The V gene is TRBV5-4, the J gene TRBJ1-4, with 7 bases lining up with TRBD1. V was pared by 2 bases and J by 7 bases, with 11 bases of the junction left unmatched. Germline CDR1 reads SGHNT; CDR2 reads YYREEE (reference sequence). CDR3 length: 16 residues. The CDR3 region is CASSFGTGAGGEKLFF. CDR3 DNA: TGTGCCAGCAGCTTTGGAACAGGGGCAGGAGGTGAAAAACTGTTTTTT.

This clone was seen only once. The chain joins TRBV30 to TRBJ1-2, with a tentative D call TRBD1 (5 bases). CDR1 and CDR2 (germline): GTSNPN, SVGIG (reference sequence). This CDR3 spans 15 amino acids. Trimming shortened V by 5 bases and J by 4 bases, and 20 bases separated the two germline ends. Here the CDR3 DNA reads TGTGCCTGGGGGGCCCAGGTTTCCTTAGGCTATGGCTACACCTTC. This gives the protein CAWGAQVSLGYGYTF.

The CDR3 DNA sequence: TGTGCCATCAGTCGACTAGCGGGATTGGGGGAGCAGTACTTC. Its translation: CAISRLAGLGEQYF. The rearrangement uses TRBV10-3 and TRBJ2-7; 11 bases are a match to TRBD2. After removal of 5 bases from V and 7 bases from J, the junction contained 7 bases not matched to a gene. The CDR3 totals 14 residues. Per germline, CDR1 ENHRY and CDR2 SYGVKD.

The chain joins TRBV5-1 to TRBJ1-1; no reliable D call. This CDR3 is 16 amino acids long. Trimming stripped 2 bases from V and 1 base from J, with 15 bases between. Germline V CDR1 and CDR2: SGHRS, YFSETQ. CDR3 protein: CASSFRPIGENTEAFF. The CDR3 coding sequence is TGCGCCAGCAGCTTCCGACCGATCGGGGAGAACACTGAAGCTTTCTTT.

The rearrangement links TRBV5-6 to TRBJ2-7, with D possibly matching TRBD1 (6 bases). V was shortened by 3 bases and J by 0 bases, with 13 bases between the two germline ends. The germline gives CDR1 SGHDT, CDR2 YYEEEE. This CDR3 contains 15 residues. The DNA of the CDR3 is TGTGCCAGCAGCTCGGGGACATTTGGCTCCTACGAGCAGTACTTC. This sequence encodes CASSSGTFGSYEQYF.

The chain joins TRBV9 to TRBJ2-7, with D perhaps TRBD2 (6 bases). From germline, CDR1 is SGDLS and CDR2 YYNGEE. The CDR3 runs to 15 residues. The V end was cut by 0 bases, the J end by 1 base, with 11 bases between. The CDR3 DNA is TGTGCCAGCAGCGTAGAAAGCGGGTTATCCTACGAGCAGTACTTC. This sequence encodes CASSVESGLSYEQYF.

The chain links TRBV27 to TRBJ1-6, with a possible D match to TRBD1 (5 bases). Germline-derived CDR1 and CDR2 are MNHEY and SMNVEV (reference sequence). CDR3 length: 16 amino acids. V dropped 1 base and J dropped 8 bases, with 15 bases sitting between them. The CDR3 loop is CASSLFGSGWDSPLHF. CDR3 nucleotides: TGTGCCAGCAGTTTATTTGGGTCAGGGTGGGATTCACCCCTCCACTTT.

The chain employs TRBV10-3 and TRBJ2-7, with D possibly being TRBD2 (6 bases). V lost 11 bases, J lost 2 bases, and 16 bases lay in between. The CDR3 spans 13 residues. Germline CDR1 and CDR2: ENHRY and SYGVKD. CDR3 loop: CAASAGVTYEQYF. DNA for the CDR3: TGTGCCGCCTCAGCGGGCGTTACCTACGAGCAGTACTTC.

The chain uses TRBV13 and TRBJ2-1; 15 bases align to TRBD2. Germline V gene data show CDR1 as PRHDT and CDR2 as FYEKMQ (reference sequence). CDR3 length: 21 residues. The ends lost 4 bases at V and 0 bases at J; junction bases unmatched: 13. The CDR3: CASSSRPPGLAGGRSYNEQFF. CDR3 nucleotide sequence: TGTGCCAGCAGCTCACGCCCGCCTGGACTAGCGGGGGGGCGCTCCTACAATGAGCAGTTCTTC.

The rearrangement joins TRBV5-1 to TRBJ1-1, with TRBD1 as a possible D gene (6 bases). V shed 3 bases and J shed 1 base, with 13 bases lying between them. The germline CDR1 and CDR2 sequences are SGHRS and YFSETQ. The CDR3 is 15 amino acids. In nucleotides, the CDR3 is TGCGCCAGCAGCTCGACCGGGACACCGAACACTGAAGCTTTCTTT. Encoded protein: CASSSTGTPNTEAFF.

The rearrangement links TRBV2 to TRBJ2-3, with D perhaps matching TRBD1 (6 bases). This CDR3 is 14 amino acids long. Germline V lookup: CDR1 SNHLY, CDR2 FYNNEI. V lost 5 bases and J lost 0, with 9 bases in between. The CDR3 bases are TGTGCCAGCAGTCCGGACAGAAGCACAGATACGCAGTATTTT. This translates into CASSPDRSTDTQYF.

This rearrangement joins TRBV5-1 to TRBJ2-7; TRBD2 is a possible D gene (6 bases). The germline gives CDR1 SGHRS, CDR2 YFSETQ. Deletions cut 2 bases from V and 1 base from J, with 10 bases between. The CDR3 totals 14 residues. The DNA of the CDR3 is TGCGCCAGCAGCTTAATGACTAGTTCCTACGAGCAGTACTTC. Translating it yields CASSLMTSSYEQYF.

This clone was seen only once. The rearrangement uses TRBV6-5 and TRBJ2-7; 7 bases match TRBD2. The germline CDR1 and CDR2 sequences are MNHEY and SVGAGI. The junction had 4 bases not matched to a gene; V was cut back by 8 bases and J by 3 bases. This CDR3 contains 12 residues. Here the CDR3 DNA reads TGTGCCAGCGGGGGGGGGAACTACGAGCAGTACTTC. Residues: CASGGGNYEQYF.

The J gene is TRBJ1-3, the V gene TRBV25-1, with no clear D. The CDR3 totals 13 residues. Germline V gene sequence: CDR1 MGHDK, CDR2 SYGVNS. V was trimmed by 6 bases and J by 4 bases, leaving 10 bases between them. The DNA for the CDR3 is TGTGCCAGCAGCCAATCTCTAGGAAACACCATATATTTT. Protein: CASSQSLGNTIYF.

This chain joins TRBV2 and TRBJ2-5, with 10 bases fitting TRBD2. Germline assignment: CDR1 SNHLY and CDR2 FYNNEI. V shed 5 bases, J shed 4 bases, and the junction held 7 bases outside the gene matches. The CDR3 loop spans 15 amino acids. CDR3 protein: CASSPGLAEAETQYF. CDR3 nucleotides: TGTGCCAGCAGTCCCGGACTAGCGGAGGCAGAGACCCAGTACTTC.